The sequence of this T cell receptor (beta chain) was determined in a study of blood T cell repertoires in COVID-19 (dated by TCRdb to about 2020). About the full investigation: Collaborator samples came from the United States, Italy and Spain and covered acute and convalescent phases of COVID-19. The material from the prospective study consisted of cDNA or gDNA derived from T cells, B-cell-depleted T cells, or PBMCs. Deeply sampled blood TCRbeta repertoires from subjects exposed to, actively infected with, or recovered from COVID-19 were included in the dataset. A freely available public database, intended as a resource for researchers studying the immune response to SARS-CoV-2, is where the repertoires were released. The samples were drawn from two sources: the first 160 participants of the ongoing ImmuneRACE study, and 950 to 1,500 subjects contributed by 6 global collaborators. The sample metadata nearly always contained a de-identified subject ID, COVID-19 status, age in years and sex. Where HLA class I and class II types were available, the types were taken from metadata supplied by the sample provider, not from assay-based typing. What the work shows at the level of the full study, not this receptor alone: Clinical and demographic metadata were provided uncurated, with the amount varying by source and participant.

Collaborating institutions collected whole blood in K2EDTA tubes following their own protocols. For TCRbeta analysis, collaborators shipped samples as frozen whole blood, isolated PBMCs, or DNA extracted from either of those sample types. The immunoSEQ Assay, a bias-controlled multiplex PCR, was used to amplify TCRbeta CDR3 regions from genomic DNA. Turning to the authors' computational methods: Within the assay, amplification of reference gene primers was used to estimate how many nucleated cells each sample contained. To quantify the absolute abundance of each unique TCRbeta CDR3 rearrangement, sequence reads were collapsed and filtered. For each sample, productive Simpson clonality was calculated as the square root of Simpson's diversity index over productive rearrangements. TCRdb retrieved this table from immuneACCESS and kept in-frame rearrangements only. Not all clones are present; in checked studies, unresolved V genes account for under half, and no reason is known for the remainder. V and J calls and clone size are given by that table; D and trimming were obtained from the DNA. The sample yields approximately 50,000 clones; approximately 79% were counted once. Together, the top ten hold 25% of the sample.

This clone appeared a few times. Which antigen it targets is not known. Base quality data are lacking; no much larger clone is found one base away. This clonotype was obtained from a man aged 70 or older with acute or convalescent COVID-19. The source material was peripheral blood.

Here the CDR3 is given as CASRGLAGGGSHEQYF. At the DNA level, the sequence is TGTGCCAGTAGGGGACTAGCGGGAGGAGGGTCCCACGAGCAGTACTTC. The V and J genes are TRBV19 and TRBJ2-7, with 15 central nucleotides matching TRBD2. CDR1 and CDR2, per the germline V gene (reference sequence), are LNHDA and SQIVND. Reading from cysteine to phenylalanine, the CDR3 counts 16 amino acids. The CDR3 DNA has 48 bases and is translated from base 1. V is trimmed back by 6 bases and J by 5 bases, and the junction contains 8 bases that no gene match accounts for.